The next 31 T cell receptor beta chains were all read from a single sample in a study of blood T cell repertoires in COVID-19. The method was immunoSEQ multiplex PCR; TCRdb's version includes in-frame clones alone and lacks a portion of them. The sample yields under 45,000 clones, 65% to 90% seen once. The specimen was peripheral blood. These TCRs come from a man aged 35 to 55 with active COVID-19.

This clone came up once. This rearrangement joins TRBV30 to TRBJ2-3; D call uncertain. V lost 2 bases to trimming and J lost 2 bases, with 14 bases between them. The CDR3 runs 15 residues. Germline values: CDR1 GTSNPN, CDR2 SVGIG (reference sequence). CDR3 sequence: CAWSLVLSNTDTQYF. CDR3 in DNA: TGTGCCTGGAGTTTGGTTTTGTCTAACACAGATACGCAGTATTTT.

The chain employs TRBV27 and TRBJ2-7, with 9 bases lining up with TRBD1. Germline trimming cut 9 bases from V and 4 bases from J; bases unmatched to any gene: 10. CDR3 length equals 14 residues. CDR1 is MNHEY, CDR2 SMNVEV, per germline (reference sequence). The CDR3 sequence is CASAWGTGRYEQYF. The CDR3 coding sequence is TGTGCCAGTGCCTGGGGGACAGGGAGGTACGAGCAGTACTTC.

The rearrangement uses TRBV7-3 and TRBJ2-3, with 7 bases fitting TRBD2. Trimming cost V 2 bases and J 5 bases; bases outside gene matches: 7. Germline V gene data show CDR1 as SGHTA and CDR2 as FQGTGA. CDR3 length: 15 amino acids. CDR3 DNA sequence: TGTGCCAGCAGCTTAGTGGGAGGGCTGGGAGATACGCAGTATTTT. It yields the protein CASSLVGGLGDTQYF.

The rearrangement links TRBV27 to TRBJ2-1; 11 bases line up with TRBD2. Germline CDR1 reads MNHEY; CDR2 reads SMNVEV (reference sequence). The V gene end was trimmed by 3 bases and the J gene end by 2 bases; junction bases not matched to a gene: 0. The CDR3 contains 15 residues. CDR3 residues: CASSLGLAAYNEQFF. The CDR3 DNA reads TGTGCCAGCAGTTTGGGACTAGCGGCCTACAATGAGCAGTTCTTC.

The V gene is TRBV7-3, the J gene TRBJ2-7, with D perhaps TRBD2 (6 bases). Trimming removed 5 bases from V and 5 bases from J, with 13 bases in between. The CDR3 sequence is 13 residues long. CDR1 SGHTA and CDR2 FQGTGA come from the germline V gene. CDR3 loop: CASSPAGSHEQYF. In nucleotides, the CDR3 is TGTGCCAGCAGCCCCGCCGGGAGTCACGAGCAGTACTTC. The variable domain in full, completed from reference TRBV7-3 and TRBJ2-7, reads GAGVSQTPSNKVTEKGKYVELRCDPISGHTALYWYRQSLGQGPEFLIYFQGTGAADDSGLPNDRFFAVRPEGSVSTLKIQRTERGDSAVYLCASSPAGSHEQYFGPGTRLTVT.

J is TRBJ2-1 and V is TRBV6-5, with TRBD2 matching 8 bases. Germline CDR1 is MNHEY and CDR2 is SVGAGI. The V segment lost 6 bases and the J segment 14 bases; nucleotides outside the gene matches: 12. The CDR3 totals 13 residues. The CDR3 loop reads CASSRTTGGEEFF. CDR3 sequence (DNA): TGTGCCAGCAGCCGTACCACCGGGGGGGAGGAGTTCTTC.

This chain joins TRBV12-3 or TRBV12-4 and TRBJ2-7; D is unresolved. Trimming removed 6 bases from V and 4 bases from J, with 13 bases in between. The CDR3 is made up of 13 amino acids. CDR3 sequence: CASRASGRYEQYF. The CDR3 nucleotides are TGTGCCAGCAGGGCTAGTGGAAGGTACGAGCAGTACTTC.

The J gene is TRBJ1-3, the V gene TRBV11-2; no clear D. The CDR3 spans 11 residues. CDR1 and CDR2 from the germline V gene are SGHAT and FQNNGV. Trimming left V 2 bases short and J 8 bases short, with 4 bases between. CDR3: CASSLTDTIYF. The CDR3 DNA is TGTGCCAGCAGCTTAACGGACACCATATATTTT. Full variable domain (rest looked up from reference TRBV11-2 and TRBJ1-3): EAGVAQSPRYKIIEKRQSVAFWCNPISGHATLYWYQQILGQGPKLLIQFQNNGVVDDSQLPKDRFSAERLKGVDSTLKIQPAKLEDSAVYLCASSLTDTIYFGEGSWLTVV.

This sequence joins TRBV4-1 and TRBJ2-1; 11 nucleotides align to TRBD2. The V segment lost 4 bases and the J segment 3 bases; nucleotides outside the gene matches: 14. CDR1 MGHRA and CDR2 YSYEKL come from the germline V gene. The CDR3 contains 19 residues. The CDR3 coding sequence is TGCGCCAGCAGCCCTACCACTCTCCTAGCGGGAGGTCTCTACAATGAGCAGTTCTTC. It codes for CASSPTTLLAGGLYNEQFF.

V gene TRBV7-2 combines with J gene TRBJ2-2; D gene uncertain. The V end was cut by 1 base, the J end by 7 bases, with 7 bases between. In germline, CDR1 is SGHTA, CDR2 FQGNSA. The CDR3 runs 13 residues. This CDR3 is CASSLGGGGELFF. CDR3 nucleotide sequence: TGTGCCAGCAGCTTAGGAGGTGGCGGGGAGCTGTTTTTT. The full variable domain, its missing parts supplied by reference TRBV7-2 and TRBJ2-2, is GAGVSQSPSNKVTEKGKDVELRCDPISGHTALYWYRQSLGQGLEFLIYFQGNSAPDKSGLPSDRFSAERTGGSVSTLTIQRTQQEDSAVYLCASSLGGGGELFFGEGSRLTVL.

This chain links TRBV4-1 with TRBJ2-7, with D unclear. The V end lost 0 bases, the J end lost 6 bases, and 15 bases lay between the germline ends. The CDR3 runs to 15 residues. Germline CDR1 reads MGHRA; CDR2 reads YSYEKL. This CDR3 is CASSQDVGESGEQYF. The CDR3 DNA follows: TGCGCCAGCAGCCAAGATGTTGGAGAGTCGGGCGAGCAGTACTTC.

A single count supports this clone. The chain is built from TRBV5-1 and TRBJ2-7; 8 bases are shared with TRBD1. The junction had 4 bases not matched to a gene; V was cut back by 0 bases and J by 5 bases. CDR3 length: 14 residues. CDR1 and CDR2 (germline): SGHRS, YFSETQ. The CDR3 bases are TGCGCCAGCAGCTTGGAGGCAGGGGGCCACGAGCAGTACTTC. It codes for CASSLEAGGHEQYF.

The chain recombines TRBV10-2 with TRBJ2-7, with 10 bases aligning to TRBD2. Trimming cost V 4 bases and J 5 bases; bases outside gene matches: 8. This CDR3 is built from 15 residues. Germline V lookup: CDR1 WSHSY, CDR2 SAAADI. This CDR3 reads CASSGLAGELDEQYF. In DNA form, the CDR3 reads TGCGCCAGCAGTGGGCTAGCGGGAGAACTCGACGAGCAGTACTTC.

The chain uses TRBV19 and TRBJ2-6; tentative D call: TRBD1 (6 bases). Trimming left V 10 bases short and J 0 bases short, with 19 bases between. Germline V gives CDR1 LNHDA, CDR2 SQIVND (reference sequence). The CDR3 is 17 amino acids. The CDR3 coding sequence is TGTGCCACCACACAGGGACCCCGTCGCTCTGGGGCCAACGTCCTGACTTTC. Translation: CATTQGPRRSGANVLTF.

The chain is built from TRBV27 and TRBJ2-7; TRBD2 aligns across 13 bases. There are 16 residues in the CDR3. CDR1 and CDR2 from the germline V gene are MNHEY and SMNVEV (reference sequence). V lost 4 bases to trimming and J lost 2 bases; unmatched junction nucleotides: 5. The CDR3 DNA follows: TGTGCCAGCAGTTCCACGGGACTAGCGGGACCCTACGAGCAGTACTTC. It codes for CASSSTGLAGPYEQYF.

The chain carries TRBV19 and TRBJ1-3; possible D gene TRBD1, 6 bases. CDR3 length equals 16 residues. From germline, CDR1 is LNHDA and CDR2 SQIVND (reference sequence). The V end was cut by 7 bases, the J end by 0 bases, with 16 bases between. The CDR3 loop is CASIGRGGASGNTIYF. The CDR3, as DNA: TGTGCCAGTATCGGGCGTGGGGGCGCCTCTGGAAACACCATATATTTT. The full variable domain, in which reference TRBV19 and TRBJ1-3 provide the parts outside the CDR3, is DGGITQSPKYLFRKEGQNVTLSCEQNLNHDAMYWYRQDPGQGLRLIYYSQIVNDFQKGDIAEGYSVSREKKESFPLTVTSAQKNPTAFYLCASIGRGGASGNTIYFGEGSWLTVV.

The chain uses TRBV11-2 and TRBJ2-1; D might be TRBD2 (5 bases). CDR1 is SGHAT, CDR2 FQNNGV, per germline. The CDR3 spans 19 residues. The V and J ends lost 2 bases and 2 bases respectively, with 22 bases between them. The CDR3, as DNA: TGTGCCAGCAGCTTACAATTACCGACACAAAGGACTCCCTACAATGAGCAGTTCTTC. Encoded protein: CASSLQLPTQRTPYNEQFF.

This chain connects TRBV29-1 to TRBJ2-1; the match to TRBD1 covers 7 bases. Trimming at V came to 7 bases and at J to 4 bases, leaving 10 bases not matched to a gene. Germline loops: CDR1 SQVTM, CDR2 ANQGSEA. This CDR3 spans 14 amino acids. The CDR3 nucleotides are TGCAGCGCCCCGTTCTGGGACAGATACAATGAGCAGTTCTTC. Amino acid sequence: CSAPFWDRYNEQFF.

This clone was seen a handful of times. This chain joins TRBV7-2 and TRBJ2-1; D ambiguous. This CDR3 is built from 14 residues. Between the trimmed V and J ends, which lost 5 bases and 8 bases, there was a span of 16 bases. Germline values: CDR1 SGHTA, CDR2 FQGNSA. The CDR3 here is CASSPAHSSDEQFF. For the CDR3, the DNA is TGTGCCAGCAGCCCAGCACACTCCAGCGATGAGCAGTTCTTC.

CDR3 sequence reads: CASSMSTLNEQYF. CDR3 in DNA: TGTGCCAGCAGTATGTCCACCCTAAACGAGCAGTACTTC. The V call is TRBV28, the J call TRBJ2-7; D remains unclear. CDR3 length: 13 residues. Per the germline V gene, CDR1 is MDHEN and CDR2 is SYDVKM. V lost 5 bases and J lost 5, with 13 bases in between.

The chain recombines TRBV7-9 with TRBJ2-1, with 12 bases matching TRBD2. The CDR3 has 16 amino acids. Losses at the gene ends were 4 bases for V and 4 bases for J; bases not matched to a gene: 5. Per germline, CDR1 SEHNR and CDR2 FQNEAQ (reference sequence). The CDR3 nucleotides are TGTGCCAGCAGCTCTTCCGGGACTAGCGGGTACAATGAGCAGTTCTTC. It translates to CASSSSGTSGYNEQFF.

This clone came up a few times. V and J are TRBV6-1 and TRBJ1-4, with TRBD1 as a possible D gene (5 bases). The V and J ends lost 4 bases and 10 bases respectively, with 22 bases between them. The germline CDR1 and CDR2 sequences are MNHNS and SASEGT. The CDR3 totals 16 residues. Written as DNA, the CDR3 is TGTGCCAGCAGTGGCCCAAACAGGCGTAATGAACGAAAACTGTTTTTT. This gives the protein CASSGPNRRNERKLFF.

The CDR3 is CASSPLTTDTQYF. CDR3 nucleotide sequence: TGCGCCAGCAGCCCCCTAACCACAGATACGCAGTATTTT. This rearrangement joins TRBV5-1 to TRBJ2-3; no clear D gene. Trimming stripped 4 bases from V and 2 bases from J, with 8 bases between. Germline CDR1 SGHRS, CDR2 YFSETQ. The CDR3 consists of 13 residues.

The chain combines TRBV6-6 with TRBJ2-7; D might be TRBD2 (6 bases). Germline-derived CDR1 and CDR2 are MNHNY and SVGAGI (reference sequence). This CDR3 spans 14 amino acids. V was pared by 0 bases and J by 6 bases, with 12 bases between. Here the CDR3 reads CASSYSMGGGEQYF. As DNA, the CDR3 is TGTGCCAGCAGTTACTCGATGGGGGGAGGCGAGCAGTACTTC.

This sequence joins TRBV3-1 (or the pseudogene TRBV3-2) and TRBJ2-7, with TRBD2 matching over 9 bases. The CDR3 totals 15 residues. CDR1 and CDR2 (germline): LGHDT, YNNKEL (reference sequence). V was pared by 5 bases and J by 4 bases, with 9 bases of the junction left unmatched. CDR3 residues: CASSDQEAGGYEQYF. For the CDR3, the DNA is TGTGCCAGCAGCGACCAGGAGGCGGGAGGGTACGAGCAGTACTTC.

V is TRBV3-1 (or the pseudogene TRBV3-2) and J is TRBJ2-2, with 12 bases lining up with TRBD2. The CDR3 consists of 16 residues. Germline lookup yields CDR1 LGHDT and CDR2 YNNKEL (reference sequence). Trimming took 5 bases from V and 5 from J; bases not matched to a gene: 6. CDR3 bases: TGTGCCAGCAGCTCGGGGACTAGCGGGCTTACCGGGGAGCTGTTTTTT. Protein sequence: CASSSGTSGLTGELFF.

This sequence joins TRBV10-1 and TRBJ2-1, with 13 positions matching TRBD2. In germline, CDR1 is WNHNN, CDR2 SYGVQD (reference sequence). There are 16 residues in the CDR3. J lost 10 bases, V lost 6 bases, and 12 bases had no gene match. CDR3 nucleotide sequence: TGCGCCAGCAGCACCTCCGGGACTAGCGGGGTACACGAGCAGTTCTTC. This translates into CASSTSGTSGVHEQFF.

A word on this clone: Its ends do not fully match the called genes, so a read error is possible. The CDR3 protein is CASSLDSSYNSPLHF. CDR3 nucleotides: TGTGCTAGCAGCTTAGACAGCTCCTATAATTCACCCCTCCACTTT. This sequence joins TRBV7-7 and TRBJ1-6; tentative D call: TRBD1 (5 bases). The germline CDR1 and CDR2 sequences are SSHAT and FNYEAQ (reference sequence). The length of the CDR3 is 15 residues. The full variable domain, in which reference TRBV7-7 and TRBJ1-6 provide the parts outside the CDR3, is GAGVSQSPRYKVTKRGQDVTLRCDPISSHATLYWYQQALGQGPEFLTYFNYEAQPDKSGLPSDRFSAERPEGSISTLTIQRTEQRDSAMYRCASSLDSSYNSPLHFGNGTRLTVT.

The rearrangement joins TRBV6-2 or TRBV6-3 to TRBJ2-1; D gene uncertain. The CDR3 length is 13 residues. The germline V and J ends were trimmed by 2 bases and 6 bases, with 8 bases remaining between them. Germline CDR1 MNHEY, CDR2 SVGEGT. In DNA, the CDR3 is TGTGCCAGCAGTTACCTTCGGTTCAATGAGCAGTTCTTC. Amino acids: CASSYLRFNEQFF.

This chain joins TRBV24-1 and TRBJ2-2; D unresolved. V was shortened by 4 bases and J by 6 bases, with 8 bases between the two germline ends. This CDR3 contains 13 residues. Germline V gene data show CDR1 as KGHDR and CDR2 as SFDVKD. As DNA, the CDR3 is TGTGCCACCAGTGAGTCGAGCTCCGGGGAGCTGTTTTTT. Translating gives CATSESSSGELFF.

This chain uses TRBV18 with TRBJ2-1; 8 bases align to TRBD1. This CDR3 has 15 residues. The trim removed 6 bases at V and 7 bases at J, leaving 11 bases unmatched. Germline V gene sequence: CDR1 KGHSH, CDR2 LQKENI. The DNA of the CDR3 is TGTGCCAGCTCCCGACTGGACAGGGAGGTGAATGAGCAGTTCTTC. Residues: CASSRLDREVNEQFF.